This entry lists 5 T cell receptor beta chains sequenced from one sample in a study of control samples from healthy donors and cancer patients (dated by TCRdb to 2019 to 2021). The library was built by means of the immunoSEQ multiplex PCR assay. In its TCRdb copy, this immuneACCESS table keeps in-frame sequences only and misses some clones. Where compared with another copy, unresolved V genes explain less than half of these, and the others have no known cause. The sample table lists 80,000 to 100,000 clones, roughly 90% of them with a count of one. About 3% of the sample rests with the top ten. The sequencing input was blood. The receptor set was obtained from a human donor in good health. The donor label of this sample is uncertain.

The CDR3 nucleotides read TGTGCCAGCAGCTTGGAGGGGGCCGCTACCTCCACCTCCTATAATTCACCCCTCCACTTT. The encoded protein is CASSLEGAATSTSYNSPLHF. The rearrangement uses TRBV7-8 and TRBJ1-6; TRBD1 matches at 7 bases. Germline loops: CDR1 SGHVS, CDR2 FQNEAQ. V shed 3 bases, J shed 0 bases, and the junction held 14 bases outside the gene matches. The CDR3 totals 20 residues. The full variable domain, rest sourced from reference TRBV7-8 and TRBJ1-6, is GAGVSQSPRYKVAKRGQDVALRCDPISGHVSLFWYQQALGQGPEFLTYFQNEAQLDKSGLPSDRFFAERPEGSVSTLKIQRTQQEDSAVYLCASSLEGAATSTSYNSPLHFGNGTRLTVT.

The CDR3 nucleotides are TGTGCCAGCTCATCCGACAGGGCTTCCGAGCAGTTCTTC. Protein sequence: CASSSDRASEQFF. The chain joins TRBV18 to TRBJ2-1; 7 bases line up with TRBD1. Germline loops: CDR1 KGHSH, CDR2 LQKENI. CDR3 length equals 13 residues. Losses at the gene ends were 5 bases for V and 10 bases for J; bases not matched to a gene: 8. The complete variable domain, with remaining parts taken from reference TRBV18 and TRBJ2-1, reads NAGVMQNPRHLVRRRGQEARLRCSPMKGHSHVYWYRQLPEEGLKFMVYLQKENIIDESGMPKERFSAEFPKEGPSILRIQQVVRGDSAAYFCASSSDRASEQFFGPGTRLTVL.

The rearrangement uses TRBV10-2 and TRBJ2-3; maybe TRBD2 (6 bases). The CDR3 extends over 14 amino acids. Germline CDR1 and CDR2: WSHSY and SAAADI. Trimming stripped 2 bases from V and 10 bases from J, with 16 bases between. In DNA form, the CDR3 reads TGCGCCAGCAGTGAGGCTGGGGCGGGGATTGCGCAGTATTTT. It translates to CASSEAGAGIAQYF.

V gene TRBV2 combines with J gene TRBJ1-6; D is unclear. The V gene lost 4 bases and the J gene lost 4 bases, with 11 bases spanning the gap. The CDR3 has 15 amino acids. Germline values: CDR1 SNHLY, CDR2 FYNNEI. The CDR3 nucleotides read TGTGCCAGCAGTGCCCGGGCCGCTTATAATTCACCCCTCCACTTT. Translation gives CASSARAAYNSPLHF.

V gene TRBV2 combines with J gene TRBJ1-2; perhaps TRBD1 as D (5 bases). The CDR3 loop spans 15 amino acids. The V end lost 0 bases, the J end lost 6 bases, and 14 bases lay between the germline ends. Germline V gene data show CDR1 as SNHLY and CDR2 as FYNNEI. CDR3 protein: CASSEALTGTNGYTF. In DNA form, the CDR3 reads TGTGCCAGCAGTGAAGCGCTTACAGGAACTAATGGCTACACCTTC.